This T cell receptor (beta chain) was retrieved from a study of T cells in Graves' hyperthyroidism and ophthalmopathy. Authors of the study amplified TCR beta CDR3 regions from RNA transcripts. With the HTBI primer set, the TCR CDR3 went through a first round of RT-PCR. TCRdb reanalysed the multiplex PCR reads using MiXCR and keeps one entry per CDR3 protein. In the table there are 200,000 or so distinct CDR3 sequences, 17% of which are singletons. The CDR3 runs 15 residues. Trimming took 5 bases from V and 7 from J, leaving 20 bases between them. This clonotype was recorded at least ten times. Sequenced material: blood. J is TRBJ1-2 and V is TRBV12-3 or TRBV12-4; D uncertain. The sequence derives from a woman aged 45 to 65 with Graves' hyperthyroidism. In nucleotides, the CDR3 is TGTGCCAGCAGTACCCGGGCCCTTGCCTGGGCTGGCTACACCTTC. Encoded protein: CASSTRALAWAGYTF.